The 13 T cell receptor beta chains below all came from one sample that was sequenced in a study of shared clonotypes between healthy human individuals. Method: immunoSEQ multiplex PCR; TCRdb's copy keeps in-frame clones and lacks some. In the table there are about 2 million clones, about 95% of which are singletons. Naive CD8 populations comprised CD45RO-negative cells positively selected for CCR7, excluding terminally differentiated effector memory CD45RA+ cells. What was sequenced was naive CD8+ T cells sorted from blood. All receptors come from a man between 18 and 35 years old in good health.

V is TRBV4-1 and J is TRBJ2-1; unclear D gene. Germline V gene data show CDR1 as MGHRA and CDR2 as YSYEKL. With 6 bases removed from V and 6 bases from J, the gap between germline ends came to 6 bases. The CDR3 runs to 11 residues. CDR3 sequence: CASSLLNEQFF. Here the CDR3 DNA reads TGCGCCAGCAGTCTGCTCAATGAGCAGTTCTTC.

V usage is TRBV6-1 and J usage is TRBJ2-7, with 10 bases aligning to TRBD2. Germline CDR1 reads MNHNS; CDR2 reads SASEGT. V shed 0 bases and J 3 bases; nucleotides not matched to a gene: 2. The length of the CDR3 is 15 residues. In DNA, the CDR3 is TGTGCCAGCAGTGAAGCTACTAGCGGGATCTACGAGCAGTACTTC. This codes for CASSEATSGIYEQYF.

The chain employs TRBV27 and TRBJ2-7, with D unresolved. The CDR3 runs to 13 residues. CDR1 MNHEY and CDR2 SMNVEV come from the germline V gene (reference sequence). V gave up 5 bases and J gave up 2 bases, with 10 bases separating them. For the CDR3, the DNA is TGTGCCAGCAGTGGCACAGTTCCCTACGAGCAGTACTTC. It encodes CASSGTVPYEQYF.

The chain recombines TRBV5-6 with TRBJ1-1; TRBD1 aligns across 7 bases. CDR1 SGHDT and CDR2 YYEEEE come from the germline V gene. V dropped 2 bases and J dropped 3; count of bases not matched to a gene: 13. This CDR3 is 17 amino acids long. The CDR3 coding sequence is TGTGCCAGCAGCTTTCCAGGGGGTATTCCTGGGGACACTGAAGCTTTCTTT. Translated, it gives CASSFPGGIPGDTEAFF.

This clone has just one count. V is TRBV7-9 and J is TRBJ2-7; the D call may be TRBD1 or TRBD2 (6 bases each). The V gene's germline CDR1 is SEHNR and CDR2 FQNEAQ (reference sequence). The CDR3 is 14 amino acids. Trimming left V 4 bases short and J 9 bases short, with 19 bases between. The CDR3 bases are TGTGCCAGCAGCTACCAGGGGACTTCACGAGGGCAGTACTTC. Amino acid sequence: CASSYQGTSRGQYF.

The V and J genes are TRBV29-1 and TRBJ2-1, with 12 bases fitting TRBD2. Germline CDR1 reads SQVTM; CDR2 reads ANQGSEA. Trimming at V came to 1 base and at J to 3 bases, leaving 7 bases not matched to a gene. This CDR3 has 17 residues. CDR3 bases: TGCAGCGTTGAAGGGCTAGCGGGGGGGCCACTCTACAATGAGCAGTTCTTC. Protein product: CSVEGLAGGPLYNEQFF.

The chain recombines TRBV7-8 with TRBJ2-3, with 11 bases matching TRBD2. After removal of 4 bases from V and 2 bases from J, the junction contained 5 bases not matched to a gene. CDR1 is SGHVS, CDR2 FQNEAQ, per germline. The CDR3 has 16 residues. CDR3 sequence (DNA): TGTGCCAGCAGCTGGTTTAGCGGGGGGGACACAGATACGCAGTATTTT. Its protein is CASSWFSGGDTDTQYF.

This clone appeared a few times. The gene calls are TRBV13 and TRBJ1-6; 7 bases are a match to TRBD1. CDR3 length equals 15 residues. J lost 7 bases, V lost 5 bases, and 8 bases had no gene match. Germline CDR1 and CDR2: PRHDT and FYEKMQ (reference sequence). The CDR3 reads CASSDDRALNSPLHF. CDR3 DNA: TGTGCCAGCAGCGACGACAGGGCGCTCAATTCACCCCTCCACTTT.

The rearrangement uses TRBV5-6 and TRBJ1-6; perhaps TRBD1 as D (6 bases). V dropped 2 bases and J dropped 7 bases, with 19 bases sitting between them. The germline CDR1 and CDR2 sequences are SGHDT and YYEEEE. The CDR3 is 17 residues long. The CDR3 protein is CASSFPGQRTPNSPLHF. Written as DNA, the CDR3 is TGTGCCAGCAGCTTCCCGGGACAACGAACACCAAATTCACCCCTCCACTTT. The variable domain in full, with the rest retrieved from reference TRBV5-6 and TRBJ1-6, is DAGVTQSPTHLIKTRGQQVTLRCSPKSGHDTVSWYQQALGQGPQFIFQYYEEEERQRGNFPDRFSGHQFPNYSSELNVNALLLGDSALYLCASSFPGQRTPNSPLHFGNGTRLTVT.

The genes are TRBV7-2 and TRBJ2-5; 10 nucleotides agree with TRBD2. Germline CDR1 SGHTA, CDR2 FQGNSA. The CDR3 spans 14 residues. Trimming at V came to 5 bases and at J to 3 bases, leaving 3 bases not matched to a gene. CDR3 nucleotide sequence: TGTGCCAGCAGCGCAACTAGCGGGAAAGAGACCCAGTACTTC. It is translated as CASSATSGKETQYF. The full variable domain, completed using reference TRBV7-2 and TRBJ2-5, is GAGVSQSPSNKVTEKGKDVELRCDPISGHTALYWYRQSLGQGLEFLIYFQGNSAPDKSGLPSDRFSAERTGGSVSTLTIQRTQQEDSAVYLCASSATSGKETQYFGPGTRLLVL.

The rearrangement links TRBV2 to TRBJ1-6; D is undetermined. Per germline, CDR1 SNHLY and CDR2 FYNNEI. The CDR3 loop spans 13 amino acids. The ends were cut back, 3 bases at V and 10 bases at J, with 10 bases in the middle. The CDR3 reads CASSDTRGSPLHF. The CDR3, as DNA: TGTGCCAGCAGTGACACCCGAGGGTCACCCCTCCACTTT.

The chain uses TRBV21-1 and TRBJ2-7. TRBV21-1 is a pseudogene locus. The CDR3 runs to 17 residues. The CDR3 protein is CASSTSPRLDGPYEQYF. The CDR3 DNA reads as TGTGCCAGCAGCACTTCCCCCCGATTAGACGGCCCTTACGAGCAGTACTTC.

As regards this clone: Other DNA sequences of this sample code for an identical CDR3. The chain links TRBV4-3 to TRBJ2-7, with a tentative D call TRBD2 (5 bases). From germline, CDR1 is LGHNA and CDR2 YSLEER. The CDR3 has 13 residues. V lost 4 bases to trimming and J lost 4 bases, with 11 bases between them. CDR3 protein: CASSPGSGYEQYF. The DNA of the CDR3 is TGCGCCAGCAGCCCCGGAAGCGGTTACGAGCAGTACTTC.